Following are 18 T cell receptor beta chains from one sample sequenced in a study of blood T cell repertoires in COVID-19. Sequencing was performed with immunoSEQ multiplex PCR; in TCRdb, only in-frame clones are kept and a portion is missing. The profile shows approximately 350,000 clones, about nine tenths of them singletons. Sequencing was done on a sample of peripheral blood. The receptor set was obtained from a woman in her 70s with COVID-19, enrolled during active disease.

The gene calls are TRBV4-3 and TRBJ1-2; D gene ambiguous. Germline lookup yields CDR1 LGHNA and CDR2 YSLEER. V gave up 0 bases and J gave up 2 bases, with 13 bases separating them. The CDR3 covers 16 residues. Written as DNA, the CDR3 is TGCGCCAGCAGCCAAGAGGTCGCGGAATGGAACTATGGCTACACCTTC. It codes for CASSQEVAEWNYGYTF.

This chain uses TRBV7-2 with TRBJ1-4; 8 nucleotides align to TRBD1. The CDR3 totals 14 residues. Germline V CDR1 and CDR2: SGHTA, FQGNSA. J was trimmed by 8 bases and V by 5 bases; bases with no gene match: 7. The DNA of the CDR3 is TGTGCCAGCAGCCCCATCCAGGGGGCGGAAAAACTGTTTTTT. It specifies CASSPIQGAEKLFF.

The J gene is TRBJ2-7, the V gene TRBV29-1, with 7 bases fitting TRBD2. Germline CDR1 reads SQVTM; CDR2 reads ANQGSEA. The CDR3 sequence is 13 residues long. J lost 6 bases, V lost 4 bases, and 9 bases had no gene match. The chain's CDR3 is CSVGPREGGEQYF. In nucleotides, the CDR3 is TGCAGCGTTGGCCCCAGGGAGGGCGGCGAGCAGTACTTC.

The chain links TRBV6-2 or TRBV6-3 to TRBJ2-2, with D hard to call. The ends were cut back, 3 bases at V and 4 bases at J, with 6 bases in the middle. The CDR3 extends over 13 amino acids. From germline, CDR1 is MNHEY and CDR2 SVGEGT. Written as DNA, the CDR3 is TGTGCCAGCAGTTATTCAGGCACCGGGGAGCTGTTTTTT. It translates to CASSYSGTGELFF.

CDR3 in amino acids: CASDSSSGANVLTF. The CDR3 DNA is TGTGCCAGCGACAGCTCCTCTGGGGCCAACGTCCTGACTTTC. The V and J genes are TRBV6-5 and TRBJ2-6; a weak D match, TRBD1 (5 bases). V lost 8 bases and J 0 bases, leaving 8 bases between the germline ends. The CDR3 is 14 amino acids. Germline assignment: CDR1 MNHEY and CDR2 SVGAGI.

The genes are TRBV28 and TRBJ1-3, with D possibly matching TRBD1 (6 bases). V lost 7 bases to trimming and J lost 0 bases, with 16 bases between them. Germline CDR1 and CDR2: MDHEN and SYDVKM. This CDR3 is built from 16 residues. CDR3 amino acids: CASTLGGPHSGNTIYF. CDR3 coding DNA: TGTGCCAGCACCCTAGGGGGACCCCACTCTGGAAACACCATATATTTT.

CDR3 loop: CASSEGLTGGARLETQYF. CDR3 DNA sequence: TGTGCCAGCAGTGAAGGTCTAACAGGGGGAGCTCGTTTGGAGACCCAGTACTTC. The rearrangement joins TRBV6-1 to TRBJ2-5; 8 positions match TRBD1. CDR1 is MNHNS, CDR2 SASEGT, per germline. The junction had 15 bases not matched to a gene; V was cut back by 1 base and J by 5 bases. The CDR3 covers 18 residues.

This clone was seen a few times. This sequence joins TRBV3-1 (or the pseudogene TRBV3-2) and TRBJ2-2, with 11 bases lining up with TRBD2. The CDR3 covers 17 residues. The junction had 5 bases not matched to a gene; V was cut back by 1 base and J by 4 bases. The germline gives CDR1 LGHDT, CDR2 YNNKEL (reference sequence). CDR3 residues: CASSQGDSGGATGELFF. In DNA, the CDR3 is TGTGCCAGCAGCCAAGGGGATAGCGGGGGGGCCACCGGGGAGCTGTTTTTT.

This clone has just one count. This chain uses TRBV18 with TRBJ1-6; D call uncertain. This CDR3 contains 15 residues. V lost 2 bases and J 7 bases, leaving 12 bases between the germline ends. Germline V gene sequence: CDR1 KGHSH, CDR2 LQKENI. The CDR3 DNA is TGTGCCAGCTCACCAAACATGGTGATGAATTCACCCCTCCACTTT. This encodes CASSPNMVMNSPLHF.

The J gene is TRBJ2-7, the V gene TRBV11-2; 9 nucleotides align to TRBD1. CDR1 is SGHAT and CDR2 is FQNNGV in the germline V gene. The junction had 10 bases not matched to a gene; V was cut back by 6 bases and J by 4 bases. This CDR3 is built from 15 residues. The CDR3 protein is CASSLPGQGLYEQYF. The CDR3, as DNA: TGTGCCAGCAGTTTGCCGGGACAGGGATTATACGAGCAGTACTTC.

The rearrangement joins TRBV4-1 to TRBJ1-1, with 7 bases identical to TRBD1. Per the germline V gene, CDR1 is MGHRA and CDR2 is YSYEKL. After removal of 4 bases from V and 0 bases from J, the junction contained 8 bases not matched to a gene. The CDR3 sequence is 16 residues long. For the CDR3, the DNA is TGCGCCAGCAGCCGAGCACAGGGGTTCATGAACACTGAAGCTTTCTTT. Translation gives CASSRAQGFMNTEAFF.

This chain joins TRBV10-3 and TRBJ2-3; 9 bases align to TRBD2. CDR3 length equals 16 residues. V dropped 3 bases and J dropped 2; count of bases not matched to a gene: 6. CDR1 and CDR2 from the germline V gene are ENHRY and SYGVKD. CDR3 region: CAISDLAGDVTDTQYF. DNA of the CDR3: TGTGCCATCAGTGATTTAGCGGGGGACGTCACAGATACGCAGTATTTT.

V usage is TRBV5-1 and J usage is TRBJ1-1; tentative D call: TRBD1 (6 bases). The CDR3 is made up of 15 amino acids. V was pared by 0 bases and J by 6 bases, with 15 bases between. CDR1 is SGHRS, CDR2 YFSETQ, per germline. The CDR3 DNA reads TGCGCCAGCAGCTTGGTAGGACAGTGGGATTCTGAAGCTTTCTTT. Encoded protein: CASSLVGQWDSEAFF. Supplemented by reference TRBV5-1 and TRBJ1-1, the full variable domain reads KAGVTQTPRYLIKTRGQQVTLSCSPISGHRSVSWYQQTPGQGLQFLFEYFSETQRNKGNFPGRFSGRQFSNSRSEMNVSTLELGDSALYLCASSLVGQWDSEAFFGQGTRLTVV.

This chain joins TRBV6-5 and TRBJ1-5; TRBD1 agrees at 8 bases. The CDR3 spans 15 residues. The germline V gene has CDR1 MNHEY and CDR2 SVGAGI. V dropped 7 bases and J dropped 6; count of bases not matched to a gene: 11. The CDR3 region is CASTQAGGAVQPQHF. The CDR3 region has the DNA TGTGCCAGCACCCAGGCAGGGGGCGCGGTTCAGCCCCAGCATTTT.

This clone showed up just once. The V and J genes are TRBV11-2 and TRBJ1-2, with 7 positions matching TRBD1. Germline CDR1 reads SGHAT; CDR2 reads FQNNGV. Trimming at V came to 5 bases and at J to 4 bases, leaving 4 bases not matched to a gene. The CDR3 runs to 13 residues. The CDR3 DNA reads TGTGCCAGCAGCCAACAGGGGAGCTATGGCTACACCTTC. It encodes CASSQQGSYGYTF.

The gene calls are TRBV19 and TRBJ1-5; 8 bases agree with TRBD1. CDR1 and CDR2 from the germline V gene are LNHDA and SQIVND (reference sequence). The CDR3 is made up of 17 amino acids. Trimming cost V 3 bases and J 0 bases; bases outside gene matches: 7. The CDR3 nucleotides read TGTGCCAGTAGTATGGGAGTAACAGGGGGTAGCAATCAGCCCCAGCATTTT. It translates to CASSMGVTGGSNQPQHF.

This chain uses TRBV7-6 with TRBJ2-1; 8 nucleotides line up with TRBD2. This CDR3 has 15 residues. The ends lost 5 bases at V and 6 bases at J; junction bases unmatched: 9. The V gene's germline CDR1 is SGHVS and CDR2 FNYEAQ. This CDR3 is CASSPLAGGPNEQFF. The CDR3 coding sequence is TGTGCCAGCAGCCCCCTCGCGGGGGGTCCCAATGAGCAGTTCTTC.

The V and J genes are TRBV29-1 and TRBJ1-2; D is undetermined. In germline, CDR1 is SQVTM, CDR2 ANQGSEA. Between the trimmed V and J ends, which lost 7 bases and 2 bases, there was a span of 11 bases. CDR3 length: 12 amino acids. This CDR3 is CSAGLSNYGYTF. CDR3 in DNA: TGCAGCGCCGGACTGAGCAACTATGGCTACACCTTC.